The rows below give T cell receptor beta chains drawn from one sample of a study of siplizumab effects on memory and regulatory T cells. Repertoires were generated with immunoSEQ multiplex PCR, while TCRdb's copy carries only in-frame clones and drops some. This sample has nearly 85,000 clones, with 95% found just once. Sequencing input: CD8+ T cells sorted from blood. The receptors originated from a human donor in good health. Both conserved end residues are part of each CDR3. Each record gives: J gene, D gene, V gene, clone size, CDR3 protein, CDR3 DNA. A D gene is named only where the DNA matches it firmly. Some rows have no size entry. The others give once, few or many, or a class for an expanded clone.

TRBJ2-1	-	TRBV12-5	-	CASGLERGAEQFF	TGTGCTAGTGGTTTGGAAAGGGGGGCTGAGCAGTTCTTC
TRBJ2-3	-	TRBV4-1	-	CASSQDPPDTQYF	TGCGCCAGCAGCCAAGATCCCCCAGATACGCAGTATTTT
TRBJ2-5	-	TRBV2	-	CASSETGSGGETQYF	TGTGCCAGCAGTGAGACAGGTTCGGGTGGAGAGACCCAGTACTTC
TRBJ1-1	-	TRBV7-2	-	CASRIVPNTEAFF	TGTGCCAGCAGGATCGTCCCGAACACTGAAGCTTTCTTT
TRBJ2-2	-	TRBV7-3	medium-sized	CASSRGGTGELFF	TGTGCCAGCTCTAGAGGAGGCACCGGGGAGCTGTTTTTT
TRBJ2-1	TRBD2	TRBV5-6	-	CASSPAGGGTTEEQFF	TGTGCCAGCAGCCCCGCCGGGGGGGGCACCACCGAGGAGCAGTTCTTC
TRBJ2-5	TRBD2	TRBV2	-	CAMTPSGVQETQYF	TGTGCCATGACACCTAGCGGGGTCCAAGAGACCCAGTACTTC
TRBJ2-1	TRBD2	TRBV7-3	-	CASSFGTTNEQFF	TGTGCCAGCAGCTTTGGGACTACGAATGAGCAGTTCTTC
TRBJ2-7	-	TRBV14	-	CASSQVSRGRYEQYF	TGTGCCAGCAGCCAAGTATCCCGGGGGCGCTACGAGCAGTACTTC
TRBJ2-3	-	TRBV6-5	-	CASSSEGARTDTQYF	TGTGCCAGCAGTTCGGAGGGAGCGAGGACAGATACGCAGTATTTT
TRBJ2-5	-	TRBV6-5	-	CASSRQLAQETQYF	TGTGCCAGCAGCCGCCAACTGGCCCAAGAGACCCAGTACTTC
TRBJ2-1	-	TRBV7-9	-	CASIRYTDSHNEQFF	TGTGCCAGCATCCGGTATACGGACAGCCACAATGAGCAGTTCTTC
TRBJ2-7	-	TRBV7-9	-	CASSQIGYEQYF	TGTGCCAGCAGCCAAATAGGCTACGAGCAGTACTTC
TRBJ2-3	-	TRBV27	-	CASSLWRSTDTQYF	TGTGCCAGCAGTTTATGGCGGAGCACAGATACGCAGTATTTT
TRBJ2-5	TRBD2	TRBV14	-	CASSQEGWTSGSGETQYF	TGTGCCAGCAGCCAAGAAGGGTGGACTAGCGGGAGCGGAGAGACCCAGTACTTC
TRBJ2-1	-	TRBV7-6	-	CASSLTNEQFF	TGTGCCAGCAGCTTAACCAATGAGCAGTTCTTC
TRBJ2-3	-	TRBV2	-	CASSDAGHRRGTQYF	TGTGCCAGCAGTGATGCGGGGCACCGACGTGGTACGCAGTATTTT
TRBJ1-1	-	TRBV6-1	-	CASSDRGISEAFF	TGTGCCAGCAGTGACCGGGGGATCTCTGAAGCTTTCTTT
TRBJ2-7	TRBD1	TRBV5-1	-	CASSLSPGQGSYEQYF	TGCGCCAGCAGCCTGTCCCCGGGACAGGGTTCTTACGAGCAGTACTTC
TRBJ2-7	TRBD1	TRBV7-6	-	CASSLEAGGRDYEQYF	TGTGCCAGCAGCTTAGAAGCAGGGGGTAGGGACTACGAGCAGTACTTC
TRBJ1-4	-	TRBV5-1	-	CASSQGVGEKLFF	TGCGCCAGCAGCCAAGGGGTCGGGGAAAAACTGTTTTTT
TRBJ2-2	TRBD1	TRBV7-3	-	CASSDTGGAAGELFF	TGTGCCAGCAGCGACACAGGGGGCGCCGCCGGGGAGCTGTTTTTT
TRBJ2-7	TRBD2	TRBV11-2	-	CASSLERVVSSGTYEQYF	TGTGCCAGCAGCTTAGAAAGGGTCGTTAGTAGCGGGACCTACGAGCAGTACTTC
TRBJ2-7	-	TRBV4-1	-	CASSQDAGSSYEQYF	TGCGCCAGCAGCCAAGATGCAGGGAGCTCCTACGAGCAGTACTTC
TRBJ2-7	-	TRBV19	once	CASSATGGGTYEQYF	TGTGCCAGTAGTGCCACAGGAGGCGGAACCTACGAGCAGTACTTC
TRBJ2-7	-	TRBV7-9	-	CASSPREGAQFREQYF	TGTGCCAGCAGCCCCCGGGAGGGGGCCCAATTTAGGGAGCAGTACTTC
TRBJ2-7	TRBD2	TRBV7-8	-	CASSERTSGLYEQYF	TGTGCCAGCAGCGAGAGGACTAGCGGACTCTACGAGCAGTACTTC
TRBJ2-2	TRBD2	TRBV28	-	CASSYRAGSGGELFF	TGTGCCAGCAGTTACCGAGCGGGAAGTGGCGGGGAGCTGTTTTTT
TRBJ2-3	TRBD2	TRBV5-1	-	CASSLGGLALNTQYF	TGCGCCAGCAGCTTGGGGGGACTAGCTTTAAATACGCAGTATTTT
TRBJ2-1	-	TRBV13	-	CASSSNHRDNNEQFF	TGTGCCAGCAGCTCAAACCACCGGGACAACAATGAGCAGTTCTTC
TRBJ1-1	-	TRBV4-2	once	CASSQGTYTEAFF	TGTGCCAGCAGCCAAGGGACCTACACTGAAGCTTTCTTT
TRBJ2-1	TRBD2	TRBV19	-	CASTIAGGSYNEQFF	TGTGCCAGTACCATAGCGGGGGGCTCCTACAATGAGCAGTTCTTC
TRBJ2-5	TRBD2	TRBV2	-	CASSDPRGGREQETQYF	TGTGCCAGCAGTGATCCCCGGGGGGGCAGGGAGCAAGAGACCCAGTACTTC
TRBJ2-7	TRBD1	TRBV2	-	CASSEWRGQGRYEQYF	TGTGCCAGCAGTGAATGGAGGGGACAGGGGAGGTACGAGCAGTACTTC
TRBJ2-7	TRBD1	TRBV4-2	-	CASSPRTGGDEQYF	TGTGCCAGCAGCCCCCGGACAGGGGGCGACGAGCAGTACTTC
TRBJ2-3	TRBD1	TRBV7-9	-	CASSLNRGSTDTQYF	TGTGCCAGCAGCTTGAACAGGGGTTCGACAGATACGCAGTATTTT
TRBJ2-7	TRBD1	TRBV7-2	-	CASSWGQGPSYEQYF	TGTGCCAGCAGCTGGGGACAGGGGCCCTCCTACGAGCAGTACTTC
TRBJ1-1	-	TRBV5-1	-	CASSLGAEAFF	TGCGCCAGCAGCCTAGGTGCTGAAGCTTTCTTT
TRBJ2-7	-	TRBV19	-	CASSPAPGPYEQYF	TGTGCCAGTAGTCCCGCCCCAGGGCCCTACGAGCAGTACTTC
TRBJ2-3	TRBD2	TRBV19	-	CASSIGGRALDTQYF	TGTGCCAGTAGTATAGGTGGGAGGGCCCTAGATACGCAGTATTTT
TRBJ2-7	-	TRBV4-1	-	CASSQSLGGYEQYF	TGCGCCAGCAGCCAATCCCTAGGGGGCTACGAGCAGTACTTC
TRBJ1-6	-	TRBV4-1	-	CASSPQDSGNSPLHF	TGCGCCAGCAGCCCCCAGGATTCTGGAAATTCACCCCTCCACTTT
TRBJ2-3	TRBD2	TRBV7-3	-	CASSRGDSSSTDTQYF	TGTGCCAGCAGCCGGGGGGACTCCTCTAGCACAGATACGCAGTATTTT
TRBJ2-7	-	TRBV27	-	CASIMSWDNSYEQYF	TGTGCCAGCATTATGTCTTGGGACAACTCCTACGAGCAGTACTTC
TRBJ2-7	-	TRBV6-6	-	CASSYETPPEYEQYF	TGTGCCAGCAGTTACGAGACTCCACCAGAATACGAGCAGTACTTC
TRBJ2-2	-	TRBV21-1	-	CASSKVQVGGELFF	TGTGCCAGCAGCAAAGTACAGGTCGGCGGGGAGCTGTTTTTT
TRBJ2-3	TRBD2	TRBV28	-	CASSSPGLAGTDTQYF	TGTGCCAGCAGTTCGCCGGGACTAGCGGGCACAGATACGCAGTATTTT
TRBJ2-7	-	TRBV7-9	-	CASSSLGDEQYF	TGTGCCAGCAGCTCCCTAGGGGACGAGCAGTACTTC
TRBJ2-2	-	TRBV11-2	-	CASSLTVGTGELFF	TGTGCCAGCAGCTTAACCGTCGGCACCGGGGAGCTGTTTTTT